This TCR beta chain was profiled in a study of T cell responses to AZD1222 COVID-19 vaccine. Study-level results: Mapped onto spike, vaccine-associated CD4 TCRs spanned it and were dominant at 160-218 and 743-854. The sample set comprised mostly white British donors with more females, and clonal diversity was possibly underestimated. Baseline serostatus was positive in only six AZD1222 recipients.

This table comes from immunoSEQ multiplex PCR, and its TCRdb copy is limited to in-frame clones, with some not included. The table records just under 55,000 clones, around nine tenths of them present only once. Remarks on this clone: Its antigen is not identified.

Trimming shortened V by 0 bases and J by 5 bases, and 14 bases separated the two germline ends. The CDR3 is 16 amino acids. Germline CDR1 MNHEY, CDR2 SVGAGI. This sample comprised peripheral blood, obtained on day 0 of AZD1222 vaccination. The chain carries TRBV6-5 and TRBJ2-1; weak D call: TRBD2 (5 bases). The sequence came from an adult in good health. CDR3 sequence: CASSYSPWTGNNEQFF. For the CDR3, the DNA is TGTGCCAGCAGTTACTCTCCCTGGACTGGGAACAATGAGCAGTTCTTC.